The entry that follows covers one T cell receptor (beta chain) sequence. In the original processing: Reference gene primer amplification yielded estimated nucleated cell counts. This table comes from immunoSEQ multiplex PCR, and its TCRdb copy is limited to in-frame clones, with some not included. The V and J calls and clone size come from that table; D and trimming were worked out from the DNA. This table has 250,000 to 300,000 clones, under 90% appearing once. These data originate in a study of blood T cell repertoires in COVID-19. Study at large: From the United States, Italy and Spain came samples of acute and convalescent COVID-19. Sample material is recorded as cDNA or gDNA derived from T cells, B-cell-depleted T cells, or PBMCs.

Germline CDR1 and CDR2: LGHNA and YSLEER. The CDR3 spans 15 residues. Trimming took 3 bases from V and 6 from J; bases not matched to a gene: 5. Each participant's cohort was designated according to participant-reported clinical history. Sequenced: PBMCs or T cells enriched from blood (not recorded which). The J gene is TRBJ2-3, the V gene TRBV4-3; 11 bases are a match to TRBD2. This sequence originates from a woman aged 40 to 50 who had recovered from COVID-19. The CDR3 nucleotides are TGCGCCAGCAGCCAGACTAGCGGGACACCCGATACGCAGTATTTT. Translated: CASSQTSGTPDTQYF.